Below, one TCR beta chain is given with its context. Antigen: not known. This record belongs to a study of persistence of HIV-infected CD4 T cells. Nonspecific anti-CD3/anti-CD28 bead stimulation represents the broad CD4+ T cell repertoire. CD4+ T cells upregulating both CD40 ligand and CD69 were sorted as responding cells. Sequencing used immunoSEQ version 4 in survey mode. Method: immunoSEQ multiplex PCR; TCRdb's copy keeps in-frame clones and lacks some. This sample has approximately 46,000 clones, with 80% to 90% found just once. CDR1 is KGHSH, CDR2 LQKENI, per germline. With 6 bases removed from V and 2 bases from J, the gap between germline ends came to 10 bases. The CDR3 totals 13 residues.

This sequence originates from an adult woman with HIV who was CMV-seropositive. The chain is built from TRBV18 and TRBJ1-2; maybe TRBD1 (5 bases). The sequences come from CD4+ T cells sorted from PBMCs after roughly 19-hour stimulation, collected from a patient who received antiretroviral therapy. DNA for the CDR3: TGTGCCAGCTCCCCGGACAAGAACTATGGCTACACCTTC. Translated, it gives CASSPDKNYGYTF.